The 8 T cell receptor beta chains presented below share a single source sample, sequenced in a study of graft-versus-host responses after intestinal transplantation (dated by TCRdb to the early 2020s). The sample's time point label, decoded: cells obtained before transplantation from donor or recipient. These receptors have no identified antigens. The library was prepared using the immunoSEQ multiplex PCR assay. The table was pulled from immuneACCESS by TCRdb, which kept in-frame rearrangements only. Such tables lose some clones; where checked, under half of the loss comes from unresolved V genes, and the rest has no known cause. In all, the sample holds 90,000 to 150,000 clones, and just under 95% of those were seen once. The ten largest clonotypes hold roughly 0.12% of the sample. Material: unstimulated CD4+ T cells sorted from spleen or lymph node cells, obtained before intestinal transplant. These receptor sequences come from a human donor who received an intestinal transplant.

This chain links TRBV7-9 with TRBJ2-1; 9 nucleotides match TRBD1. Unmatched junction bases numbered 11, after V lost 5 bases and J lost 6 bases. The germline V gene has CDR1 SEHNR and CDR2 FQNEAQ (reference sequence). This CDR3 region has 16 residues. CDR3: CASSPPRDRVGNEQFF. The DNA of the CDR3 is TGTGCCAGCAGCCCACCCCGGGACAGGGTCGGCAATGAGCAGTTCTTC.

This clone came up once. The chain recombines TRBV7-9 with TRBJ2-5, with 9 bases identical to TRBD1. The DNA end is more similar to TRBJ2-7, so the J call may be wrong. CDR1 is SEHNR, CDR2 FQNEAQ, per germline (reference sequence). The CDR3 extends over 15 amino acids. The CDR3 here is CASSPGGTGFHEQYF. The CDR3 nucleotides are TGTGCCAGCAGCCCCGGAGGGACAGGGTTCCACGAGCAGTACTTC.

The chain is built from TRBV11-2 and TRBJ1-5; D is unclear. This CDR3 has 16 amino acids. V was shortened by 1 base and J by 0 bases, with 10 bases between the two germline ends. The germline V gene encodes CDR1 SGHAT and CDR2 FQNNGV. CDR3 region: CASSLGWRASNQPQHF. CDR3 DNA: TGTGCCAGCAGCTTAGGCTGGCGGGCTAGCAATCAGCCCCAGCATTTT.

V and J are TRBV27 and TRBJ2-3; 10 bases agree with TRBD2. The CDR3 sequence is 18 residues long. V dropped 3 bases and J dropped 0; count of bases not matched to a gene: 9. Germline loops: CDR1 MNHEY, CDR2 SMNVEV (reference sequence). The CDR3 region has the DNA TGTGCCAGCAGTTTTCGACTTCCGACTAGCGGGAGCACAGATACGCAGTATTTT. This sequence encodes CASSFRLPTSGSTDTQYF.

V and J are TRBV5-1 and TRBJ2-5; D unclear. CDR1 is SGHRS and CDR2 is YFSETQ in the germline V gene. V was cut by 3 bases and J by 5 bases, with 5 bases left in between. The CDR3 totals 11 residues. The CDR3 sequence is CASSSSETQYF. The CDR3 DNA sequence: TGCGCCAGCAGCTCCTCTGAGACCCAGTACTTC.

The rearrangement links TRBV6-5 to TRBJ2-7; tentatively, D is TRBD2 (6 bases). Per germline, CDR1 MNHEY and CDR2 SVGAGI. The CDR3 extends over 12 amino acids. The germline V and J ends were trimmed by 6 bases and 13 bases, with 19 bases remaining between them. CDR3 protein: CASRSPGTVLYF. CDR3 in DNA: TGTGCCAGCAGATCTCCCGGGACTGTCTTATACTTC.

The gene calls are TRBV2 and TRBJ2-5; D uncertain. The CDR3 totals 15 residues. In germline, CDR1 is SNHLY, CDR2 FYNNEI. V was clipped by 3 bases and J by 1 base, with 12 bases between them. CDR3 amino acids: CASSEGGTIQETQYF. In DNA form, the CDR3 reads TGTGCCAGCAGTGAGGGCGGTACCATCCAAGAGACCCAGTACTTC.

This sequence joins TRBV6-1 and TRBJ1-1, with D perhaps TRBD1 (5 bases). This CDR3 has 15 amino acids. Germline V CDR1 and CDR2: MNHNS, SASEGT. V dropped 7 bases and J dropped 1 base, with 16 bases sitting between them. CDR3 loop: CASILRGLTNTEAFF. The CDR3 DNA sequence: TGTGCCAGCATTCTTAGGGGCCTCACGAACACTGAAGCTTTCTTT.